Listed here are 22 T cell receptor beta chains from one sample, sequenced in a study of T-cell memory formation after mild COVID-19. TCRdb reprocessed the 5' RACE reads with MiXCR, giving one entry per CDR3 protein. The sample holds about 450,000 distinct CDR3 sequences, about 25% seen once. Sample: PBMCs or a T cell subset sorted from them (not recorded which). Every receptor here comes from an adult woman who had mild COVID-19 (a few samples of this study predate the infection). Cell type and time point are not known.

This clonotype was picked up many times. The chain carries TRBV29-1 and TRBJ2-1; tentatively, D is TRBD2 (5 bases). CDR1 is SQVTM and CDR2 is ANQGSEA in the germline V gene. V was clipped by 5 bases and J by 0 bases, with 11 bases between them. The CDR3 extends over 14 amino acids. The CDR3 DNA reads TGCAGCGTTCTTGAGCGGAGCTCCTACAATGAGCAGTTCTTC. Translating gives CSVLERSSYNEQFF.

Details on this clonotype: With a much larger clone just one base away, this may be a read error. The V gene is TRBV20-1, the J gene TRBJ2-1; no clear D. CDR1 is DFQATT, CDR2 SNEGSKA, per germline (reference sequence). Trimming left V 4 bases short and J 2 bases short, with 6 bases between. The CDR3 contains 12 residues. In DNA form, the CDR3 reads TGCAGTGCTACATTGCCCTACAATGAGCAGTTCTTC. Translation gives CSATLPYNEQFF.

This clonotype has just a few counts. The chain has TRBV12-3 or TRBV12-4 and TRBJ1-2; D remains ambiguous. V lost 3 bases to trimming and J lost 3 bases, with 8 bases between them. There are 13 residues in the CDR3. The CDR3 DNA follows: TGTGCCAGCAGTTTTAGCGAAGACTATGGCTACACCTTC. As protein: CASSFSEDYGYTF.

The chain combines TRBV12-3 or TRBV12-4 with TRBJ2-5; 13 bases match TRBD2. The CDR3 runs to 16 residues. The junction had 11 bases not matched to a gene; V was cut back by 7 bases and J by 6 bases. The CDR3 region is CASTGRLAGGAKTQYF. Written as DNA, the CDR3 is TGTGCCAGCACCGGAAGACTAGCGGGGGGCGCGAAGACCCAGTACTTC.

The table lists this clonotype with a few counts. The CDR3 here is CASSLSPRYEQYF. CDR3 coding DNA: TGTGCCAGCAGTTTATCGCCACGCTACGAGCAGTACTTC. This rearrangement joins TRBV27 to TRBJ2-7; D is ambiguous. CDR3 length: 13 amino acids. The V and J ends lost 0 bases and 3 bases respectively, with 6 bases between them. CDR1 and CDR2 from the germline V gene are MNHEY and SMNVEV (reference sequence).

The chain is built from TRBV29-1 and TRBJ2-1; 12 bases fit TRBD2. CDR1 and CDR2 from the germline V gene are SQVTM and ANQGSEA. V shed 4 bases and J 4 bases; nucleotides not matched to a gene: 2. CDR3 size: 14 residues. The chain's CDR3 is CSVVTSGGYNEQFF. The CDR3 DNA follows: TGCAGCGTTGTGACTAGCGGGGGTTACAATGAGCAGTTCTTC.

Relative to its sample, this clonotype is medium-sized. The chain uses TRBV11-2 and TRBJ2-7; 9 bases match TRBD2. The CDR3 length is 15 residues. J gave up 5 bases and V 4 bases, and 9 bases lay outside the gene matches. Germline-derived CDR1 and CDR2 are SGHAT and FQNNGV. CDR3 DNA: TGTGCCAGCAGCTCACCTATAGCGGGAGTCCACGAGCAGTACTTC. It translates to CASSSPIAGVHEQYF.

The chain joins TRBV6-5 to TRBJ2-7; TRBD1 or TRBD2 may be the D gene (5 bases each). Germline V gives CDR1 MNHEY, CDR2 SVGAGI. There are 15 residues in the CDR3. Trimming left V 0 bases short and J 2 bases short, with 11 bases between. CDR3 loop: CASSYSGDGTYEQYF. DNA for the CDR3: TGTGCCAGCAGTTACTCGGGGGACGGAACCTACGAGCAGTACTTC.

The table lists this clonotype with a few counts. The rearrangement joins TRBV5-6 to TRBJ2-1; D may be TRBD1 or TRBD2 (5 bases each). CDR3 length: 18 residues. Germline CDR1 and CDR2: SGHDT and YYEEEE. Trimming cost V 4 bases and J 0 bases, with 20 bases left between them. CDR3 sequence: CASSPGIFGTSSYNEQFF. Written as DNA, the CDR3 is TGTGCCAGCAGCCCCGGGATCTTTGGGACGAGCTCCTACAATGAGCAGTTCTTC.

The chain carries TRBV18 and TRBJ2-5, with TRBD2 identical over 7 bases. CDR1 is KGHSH and CDR2 is LQKENI in the germline V gene. This CDR3 has 14 residues. V was pared by 3 bases and J by 3 bases, with 4 bases of the junction left unmatched. The CDR3 coding sequence is TGTGCCAGCTCACCTGGACTAGGAGAAGAGACCCAGTACTTC. Translating it yields CASSPGLGEETQYF. Full variable domain (missing parts from reference TRBV18 and TRBJ2-5): NAGVMQNPRHLVRRRGQEARLRCSPMKGHSHVYWYRQLPEEGLKFMVYLQKENIIDESGMPKERFSAEFPKEGPSILRIQQVVRGDSAAYFCASSPGLGEETQYFGPGTRLLVL.

The V and J genes are TRBV29-1 and TRBJ2-1, with 8 positions matching TRBD2. Unmatched junction bases numbered 12, after V lost 6 bases and J lost 5 bases. The CDR3 extends over 15 amino acids. The germline gives CDR1 SQVTM, CDR2 ANQGSEA. The CDR3 region is CSVQAGRGADNEQFF. Here the CDR3 DNA reads TGCAGCGTCCAAGCGGGGCGGGGGGCCGACAATGAGCAGTTCTTC.

The V gene is TRBV5-1, the J gene TRBJ1-6; unclear D gene. Germline-derived CDR1 and CDR2 are SGHRS and YFSETQ. The V gene lost 0 bases and the J gene lost 11 bases, with 6 bases spanning the gap. The CDR3 length is 12 residues. CDR3 residues: CASSLGQPPLHF. The CDR3, as DNA: TGCGCCAGCAGCTTGGGTCAGCCACCCCTCCACTTT. Combining the CDR3 with reference TRBV5-1 and TRBJ1-6 gives the whole variable domain KAGVTQTPRYLIKTRGQQVTLSCSPISGHRSVSWYQQTPGQGLQFLFEYFSETQRNKGNFPGRFSGRQFSNSRSEMNVSTLELGDSALYLCASSLGQPPLHFGNGTRLTVT.

The V gene is TRBV7-9, the J gene TRBJ2-2, with D perhaps matching TRBD1 or TRBD2 (5 bases each). CDR3 length: 16 amino acids. Trimming cost V 5 bases and J 0 bases, with 13 bases left between them. CDR1 is SEHNR, CDR2 FQNEAQ, per germline (reference sequence). For the CDR3, the DNA is TGTGCCAGCAGCCACCAGGGAGTCGCGAACACCGGGGAGCTGTTTTTT. It translates to CASSHQGVANTGELFF.

This chain joins TRBV20-1 and TRBJ2-1, with 10 bases lining up with TRBD2. J lost 9 bases, V lost 6 bases, and 17 bases had no gene match. The germline V gene has CDR1 DFQATT and CDR2 SNEGSKA (reference sequence). This CDR3 spans 16 amino acids. As DNA, the CDR3 is TGCAGTGCGCCTACAGGGGGACTAGCGTTGGGGAGTGAGCAGTTCTTC. It is translated as CSAPTGGLALGSEQFF.

The chain carries TRBV9 and TRBJ2-2, with 8 bases lining up with TRBD1. CDR3 length equals 15 residues. The ends lost 8 bases at V and 3 bases at J; junction bases unmatched: 9. The germline CDR1 and CDR2 sequences are SGDLS and YYNGEE. This CDR3 is CASSQGAGDTGELFF. CDR3 nucleotide sequence: TGTGCCAGTTCCCAGGGGGCTGGTGACACCGGGGAGCTGTTTTTT.

The chain employs TRBV18 and TRBJ1-5; unclear D gene. Germline values: CDR1 KGHSH, CDR2 LQKENI. The CDR3 loop spans 15 amino acids. Trimming took off 3 bases at V and 3 bases at J, with 12 bases between the two ends. CDR3 protein: CASSPQTGSNQPQHF. The CDR3, as DNA: TGTGCCAGCTCACCTCAGACGGGTTCCAATCAGCCCCAGCATTTT.

This chain joins TRBV3-1 and TRBJ1-3; 10 bases are shared with TRBD1. V lost 5 bases, J lost 2 bases, and 3 bases stayed unmatched. Germline V gene sequence: CDR1 LGHDT, CDR2 YNNKEL (reference sequence). The CDR3 spans 15 residues. The CDR3 spells CASSKTGGPGNTIYF. DNA of the CDR3: TGTGCCAGCAGCAAGACAGGGGGCCCTGGAAACACCATATATTTT.

The chain combines TRBV18 with TRBJ2-5; D gene uncertain. Germline lookup yields CDR1 KGHSH and CDR2 LQKENI. Trimming removed 1 base from V and 5 bases from J, with 14 bases in between. This CDR3 spans 15 amino acids. The CDR3 region has the DNA TGTGCCAGCTCACCACTGACTTGGAGTGGGGAGACCCAGTACTTC. Its translation is CASSPLTWSGETQYF.

Only one count was recorded for this clonotype. The gene calls are TRBV3-1 and TRBJ2-3; no firm D call. Trimming took 7 bases from V and 3 from J, leaving 14 bases between them. The CDR3 length is 14 residues. Germline V lookup: CDR1 LGHDT, CDR2 YNNKEL (reference sequence). Here the CDR3 reads CASKVGYATDTQYF. DNA for the CDR3: TGTGCCAGCAAGGTTGGCTATGCGACAGATACGCAGTATTTT.

The rearrangement links TRBV11-2 to TRBJ2-7; TRBD2 matches 11 bases. This CDR3 has 16 residues. J was trimmed by 4 bases and V by 5 bases; bases with no gene match: 10. CDR1 is SGHAT, CDR2 FQNNGV, per germline. This CDR3 reads CASSRIPGLAVYEQYF. The CDR3 DNA sequence: TGTGCCAGCAGCCGGATTCCGGGACTAGCGGTGTACGAGCAGTACTTC.

This chain's CDR3 is CASREHNNEQFF. In DNA form, the CDR3 reads TGTGCCAGCAGGGAGCACAACAATGAGCAGTTCTTC. J is TRBJ2-1 and V is TRBV12-3 or TRBV12-4; D remains unclear. V lost 6 bases and J 5 bases, leaving 8 bases between the germline ends. The CDR3 totals 12 residues.

Only a few counts were recorded for this clonotype. V gene TRBV7-9 combines with J gene TRBJ1-4, with a possible D match to TRBD1 (5 bases). V lost 5 bases and J 8 bases, leaving 15 bases between the germline ends. This CDR3 is built from 14 residues. Germline CDR1 and CDR2: SEHNR and FQNEAQ (reference sequence). The CDR3 here is CASSDWGEEEKLFF. The CDR3 DNA follows: TGTGCCAGCAGCGACTGGGGCGAGGAGGAAAAACTGTTTTTT.